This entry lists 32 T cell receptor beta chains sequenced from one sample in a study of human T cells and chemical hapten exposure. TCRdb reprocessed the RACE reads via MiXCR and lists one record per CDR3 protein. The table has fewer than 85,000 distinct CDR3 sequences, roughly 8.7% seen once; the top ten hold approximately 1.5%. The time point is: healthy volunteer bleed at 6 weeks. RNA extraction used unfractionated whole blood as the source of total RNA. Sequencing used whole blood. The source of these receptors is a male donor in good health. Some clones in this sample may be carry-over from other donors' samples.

The CDR3 sequence: CASSRPDADHYEQYF. For the CDR3, the DNA is TGTGCCAGCAGCCGTCCGGACGCCGATCACTACGAGCAGTACTTC. The chain couples TRBV3-1 to TRBJ2-7, with no clear D. The CDR3 is 15 amino acids. Germline assignment: CDR1 LGHDT and CDR2 YNNKEL (reference sequence). V dropped 4 bases and J dropped 3 bases, with 16 bases sitting between them.

CDR3 sequence (DNA): TGCGCCAGCAGCCAAGATATGCGGGGGGCGAACACCGGGGAGCTGTTTTTT. Protein product: CASSQDMRGANTGELFF. The gene calls are TRBV4-3 and TRBJ2-2; 8 nucleotides line up with TRBD2. After removal of 0 bases from V and 0 bases from J, the junction contained 3 bases not matched to a gene. CDR1 and CDR2 (germline): LGHNA, YSLEER. The CDR3 runs to 17 residues.

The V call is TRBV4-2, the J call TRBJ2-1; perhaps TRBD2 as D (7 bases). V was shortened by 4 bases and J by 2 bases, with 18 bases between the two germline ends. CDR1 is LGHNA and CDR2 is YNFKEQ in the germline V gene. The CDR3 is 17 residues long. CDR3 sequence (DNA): TGTGCCAGCAGCCCCGAGGGAGAGGGGGGGCCCTACAATGAGCAGTTCTTC. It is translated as CASSPEGEGGPYNEQFF.

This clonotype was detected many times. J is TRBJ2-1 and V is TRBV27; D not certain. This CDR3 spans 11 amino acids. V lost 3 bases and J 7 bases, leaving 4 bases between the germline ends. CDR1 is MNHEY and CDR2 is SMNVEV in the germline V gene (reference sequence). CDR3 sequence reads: CASSFGNEQFF. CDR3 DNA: TGTGCCAGCAGTTTTGGAAATGAGCAGTTCTTC.

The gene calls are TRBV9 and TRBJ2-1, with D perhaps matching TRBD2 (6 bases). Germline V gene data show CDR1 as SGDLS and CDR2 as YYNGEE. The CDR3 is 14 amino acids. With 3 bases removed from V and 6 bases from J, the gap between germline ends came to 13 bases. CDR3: CASSEDPGGNEQFF. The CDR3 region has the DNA TGTGCCAGCAGCGAGGACCCCGGGGGCAATGAGCAGTTCTTC.

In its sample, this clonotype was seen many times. The CDR3 DNA reads as TGTGCCAGCAGCTTGCTTCAGGGCGAGAGGCTCCACTTT. Amino acid sequence: CASSLLQGERLHF. This rearrangement joins TRBV5-6 to TRBJ1-6; tentative D call: TRBD1 (5 bases). The CDR3 extends over 13 amino acids. The germline CDR1 and CDR2 sequences are SGHDT and YYEEEE. V was trimmed by 1 base and J by 16 bases, leaving 15 bases between them.

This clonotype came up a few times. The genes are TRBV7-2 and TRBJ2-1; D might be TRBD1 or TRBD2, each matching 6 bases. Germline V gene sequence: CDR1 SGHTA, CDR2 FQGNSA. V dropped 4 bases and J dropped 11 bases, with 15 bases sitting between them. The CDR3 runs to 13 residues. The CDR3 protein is CASSWGAARQQFF. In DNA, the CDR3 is TGTGCCAGCAGCTGGGGGGCGGCTAGACAGCAGTTCTTC.

DNA of the CDR3: TGTGCCAGCAGCCCGACTAGCGGGAGCGCCGGGGAGCTGTTTTTT. This encodes CASSPTSGSAGELFF. The J gene is TRBJ2-2, the V gene TRBV11-3; 12 bases align to TRBD2. The CDR3 length is 15 residues. Germline CDR1 and CDR2: SGHNT and YENEEA. Trimming cost V 5 bases and J 6 bases; bases outside gene matches: 4.

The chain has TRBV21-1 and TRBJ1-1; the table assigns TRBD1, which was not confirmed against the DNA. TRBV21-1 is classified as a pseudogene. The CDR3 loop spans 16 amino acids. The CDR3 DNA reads TGTGCCAGCAGCAAATCCCCCGAATCGCACAACACTGAAGCTTTCTTT. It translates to CASSKSPESHNTEAFF.

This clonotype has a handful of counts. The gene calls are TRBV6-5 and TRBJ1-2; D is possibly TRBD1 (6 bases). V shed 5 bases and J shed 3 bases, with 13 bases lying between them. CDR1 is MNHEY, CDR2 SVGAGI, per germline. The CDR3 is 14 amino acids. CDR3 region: CASSRLGGHYGYTF. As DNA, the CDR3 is TGTGCCAGCAGTAGACTCGGGGGGCACTATGGCTACACCTTC.

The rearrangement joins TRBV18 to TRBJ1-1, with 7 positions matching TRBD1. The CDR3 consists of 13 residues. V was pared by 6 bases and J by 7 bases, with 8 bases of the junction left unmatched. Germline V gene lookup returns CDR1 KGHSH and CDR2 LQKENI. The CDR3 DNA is TGTGCCAGCTCTGCAAGTGGGGACAGTGAAGCTTTCTTT. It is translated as CASSASGDSEAFF.

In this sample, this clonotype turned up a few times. The CDR3 spells CASSLDMVGYNSPLHF. The CDR3 DNA is TGTGCCAGCAGCTTAGATATGGTAGGATATAATTCACCCCTCCACTTT. The chain employs TRBV7-9 and TRBJ1-6; no definite D call. V lost 1 base and J 4 bases, leaving 11 bases between the germline ends. The CDR3 is made up of 16 amino acids. Germline values: CDR1 SEHNR, CDR2 FQNEAQ (reference sequence).

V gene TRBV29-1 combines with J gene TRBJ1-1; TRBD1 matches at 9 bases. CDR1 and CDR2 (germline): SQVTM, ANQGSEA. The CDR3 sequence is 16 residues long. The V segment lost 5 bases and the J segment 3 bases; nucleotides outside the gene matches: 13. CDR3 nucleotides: TGCAGCGTTCGTACCGGGACAGGGATGGGGTACACTGAAGCTTTCTTT. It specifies CSVRTGTGMGYTEAFF.

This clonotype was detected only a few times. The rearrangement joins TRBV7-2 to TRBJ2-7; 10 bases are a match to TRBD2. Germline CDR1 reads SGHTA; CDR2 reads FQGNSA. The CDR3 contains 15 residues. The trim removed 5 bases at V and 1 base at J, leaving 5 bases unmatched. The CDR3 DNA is TGTGCCAGCAGCCGGGGACTAGCGTTATCCTACGAGCAGTACTTC. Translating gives CASSRGLALSYEQYF.

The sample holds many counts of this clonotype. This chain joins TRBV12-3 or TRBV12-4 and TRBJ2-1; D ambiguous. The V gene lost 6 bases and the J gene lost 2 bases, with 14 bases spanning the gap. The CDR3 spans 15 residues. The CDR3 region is CASSYSPRAYNEQFF. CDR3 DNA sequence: TGTGCCAGCAGCTACAGCCCCAGAGCCTACAATGAGCAGTTCTTC.

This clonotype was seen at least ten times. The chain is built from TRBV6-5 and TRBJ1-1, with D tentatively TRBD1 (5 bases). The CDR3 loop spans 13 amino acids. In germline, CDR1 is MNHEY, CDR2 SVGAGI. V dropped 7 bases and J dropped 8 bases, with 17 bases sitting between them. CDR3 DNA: TGTGCCAGCAACTTCCGGGACGGCACCGAAGCTTTCTTT. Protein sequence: CASNFRDGTEAFF.

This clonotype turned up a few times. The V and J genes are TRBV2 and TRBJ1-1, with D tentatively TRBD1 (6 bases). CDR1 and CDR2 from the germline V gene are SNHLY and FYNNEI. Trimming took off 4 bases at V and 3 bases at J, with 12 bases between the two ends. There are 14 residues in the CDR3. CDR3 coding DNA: TGTGCCAGCAGTGTGGGGGGCCAGTACACTGAAGCTTTCTTT. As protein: CASSVGGQYTEAFF.

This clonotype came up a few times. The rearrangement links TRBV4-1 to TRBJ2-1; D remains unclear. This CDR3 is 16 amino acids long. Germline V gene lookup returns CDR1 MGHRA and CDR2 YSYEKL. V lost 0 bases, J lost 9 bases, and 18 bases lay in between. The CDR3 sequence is CASSQDGMEGYGEQFF. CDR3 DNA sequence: TGCGCCAGCAGCCAAGATGGAATGGAAGGGTATGGTGAGCAGTTCTTC.

The CDR3 DNA follows: TGCAGTGCTAGTCAGGGAACCGGAGGCTACGAGCAGTACTTC. Its protein is CSASQGTGGYEQYF. This chain connects TRBV20-1 to TRBJ2-7, with D possibly being TRBD1 or TRBD2 (5 bases each). V was trimmed by 3 bases and J by 3 bases, leaving 15 bases between them. CDR3 size: 14 residues. Germline values: CDR1 DFQATT, CDR2 SNEGSKA (reference sequence).

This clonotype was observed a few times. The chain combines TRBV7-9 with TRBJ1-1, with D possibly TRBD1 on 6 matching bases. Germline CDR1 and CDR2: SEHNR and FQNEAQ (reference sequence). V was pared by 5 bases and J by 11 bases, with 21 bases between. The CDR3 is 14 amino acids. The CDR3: CASSPSDRPWRAFF. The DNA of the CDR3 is TGTGCCAGCAGCCCATCTGACAGGCCCTGGCGGGCTTTCTTT.

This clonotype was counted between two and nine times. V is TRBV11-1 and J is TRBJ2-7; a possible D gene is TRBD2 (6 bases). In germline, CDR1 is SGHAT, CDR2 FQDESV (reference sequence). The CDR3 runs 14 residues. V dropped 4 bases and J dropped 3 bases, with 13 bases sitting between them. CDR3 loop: CASSSRDSHYEQYF. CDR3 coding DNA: TGTGCCAGCAGCTCCCGGGACTCCCACTACGAGCAGTACTTC.

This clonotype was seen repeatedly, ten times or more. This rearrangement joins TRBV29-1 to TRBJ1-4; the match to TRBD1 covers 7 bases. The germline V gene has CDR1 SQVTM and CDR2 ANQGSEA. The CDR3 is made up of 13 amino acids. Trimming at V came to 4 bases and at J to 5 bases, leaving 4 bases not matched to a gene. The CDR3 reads CSVARDSNEKLFF. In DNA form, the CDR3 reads TGCAGCGTTGCCCGGGACAGCAATGAAAAACTGTTTTTT. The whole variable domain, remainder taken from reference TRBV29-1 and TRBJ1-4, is SAVISQKPSRDICQRGTSLTIQCQVDSQVTMMFWYRQQPGQSLTLIATANQGSEATYESGFVIDKFPISRPNLTFSTLTVSNMSPEDSSIYLCSVARDSNEKLFFGSGTQLSVL.

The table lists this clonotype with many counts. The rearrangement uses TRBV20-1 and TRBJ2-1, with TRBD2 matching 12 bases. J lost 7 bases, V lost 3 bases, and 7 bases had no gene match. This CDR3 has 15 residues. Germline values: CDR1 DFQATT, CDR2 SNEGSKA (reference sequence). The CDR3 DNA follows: TGCAGTGCTAGCGGACTAGCGGGACGAGGAAATGAGCAGTTCTTC. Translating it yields CSASGLAGRGNEQFF.

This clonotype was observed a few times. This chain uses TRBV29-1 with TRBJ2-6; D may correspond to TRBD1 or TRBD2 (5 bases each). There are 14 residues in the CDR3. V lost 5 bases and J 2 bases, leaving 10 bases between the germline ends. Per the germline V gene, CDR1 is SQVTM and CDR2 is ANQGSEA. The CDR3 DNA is TGCAGCGTTTTTTTGGGGGCTGGGGCCAACGTCCTGACTTTC. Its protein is CSVFLGAGANVLTF.

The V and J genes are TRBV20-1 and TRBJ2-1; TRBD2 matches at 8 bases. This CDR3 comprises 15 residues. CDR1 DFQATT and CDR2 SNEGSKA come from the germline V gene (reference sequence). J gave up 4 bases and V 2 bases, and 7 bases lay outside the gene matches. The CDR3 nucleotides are TGCAGTGCTAGAACTAGCGGAGGTGGATACAATGAGCAGTTCTTC. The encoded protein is CSARTSGGGYNEQFF.

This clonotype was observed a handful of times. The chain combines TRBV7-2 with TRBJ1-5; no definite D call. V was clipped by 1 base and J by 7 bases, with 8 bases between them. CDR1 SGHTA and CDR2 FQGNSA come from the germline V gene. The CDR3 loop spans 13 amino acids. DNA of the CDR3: TGTGCCAGCAGCTTAGGAGGGCAGCAGCCCCAGCATTTT. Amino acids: CASSLGGQQPQHF.

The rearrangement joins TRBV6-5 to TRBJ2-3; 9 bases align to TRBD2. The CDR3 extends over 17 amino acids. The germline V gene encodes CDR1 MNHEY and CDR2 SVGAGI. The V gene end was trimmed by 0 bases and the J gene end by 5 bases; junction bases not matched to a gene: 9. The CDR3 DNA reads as TGTGCCAGCAGTTACTCCGGTGTTGCGGGAGGGAGAGATACGCAGTATTTT. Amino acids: CASSYSGVAGGRDTQYF.

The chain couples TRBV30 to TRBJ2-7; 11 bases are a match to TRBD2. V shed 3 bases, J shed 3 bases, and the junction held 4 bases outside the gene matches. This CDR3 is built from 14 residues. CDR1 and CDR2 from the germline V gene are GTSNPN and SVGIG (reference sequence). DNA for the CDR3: TGTGCCTGGAGCTCTCTAGCGGGAGGCTACGAGCAGTACTTC. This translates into CAWSSLAGGYEQYF.

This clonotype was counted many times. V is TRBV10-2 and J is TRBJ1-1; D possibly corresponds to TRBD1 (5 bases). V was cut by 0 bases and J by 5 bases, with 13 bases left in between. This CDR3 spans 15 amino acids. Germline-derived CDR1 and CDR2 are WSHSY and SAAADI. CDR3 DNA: TGCGCCAGCAGTGAGTCCTACCCCCGGGGGACTGAAGCTTTCTTT. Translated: CASSESYPRGTEAFF.

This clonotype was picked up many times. The CDR3 DNA reads as TGTGCCCTAGCCCAGGGGAACTATGGCTACACCTTC. Protein: CALAQGNYGYTF. The chain carries TRBV12-3 or TRBV12-4 and TRBJ1-2; D is perhaps TRBD1 (6 bases). V gave up 11 bases and J gave up 2 bases, with 12 bases separating them. The CDR3 has 12 residues.

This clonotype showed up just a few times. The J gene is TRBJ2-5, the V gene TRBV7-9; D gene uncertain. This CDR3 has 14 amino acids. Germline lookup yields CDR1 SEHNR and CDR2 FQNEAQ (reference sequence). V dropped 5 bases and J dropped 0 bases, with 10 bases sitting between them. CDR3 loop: CASSPRHYQETQYF. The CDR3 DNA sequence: TGTGCCAGCAGCCCCCGGCACTACCAAGAGACCCAGTACTTC.

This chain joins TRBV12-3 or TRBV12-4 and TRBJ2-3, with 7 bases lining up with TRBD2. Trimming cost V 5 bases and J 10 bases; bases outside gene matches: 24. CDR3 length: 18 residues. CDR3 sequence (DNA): TGTGCCAGCAGTCTCTCCCACACCGGGACTATTGGCCACGGTCCGCAGTATTTT. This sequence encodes CASSLSHTGTIGHGPQYF.